This T cell receptor beta chain was observed in a study of control samples from healthy donors and cancer patients. The repertoire was sequenced with immunoSEQ multiplex PCR; TCRdb's copy has only in-frame clones and lacks some. The sample records roughly 130,000 clones, 88% being singletons. The CDR3 contains 15 residues. CDR1 is SGHRS, CDR2 YFSETQ, per germline. Trimming pared 0 bases from V and 8 bases from J, leaving 15 bases between. This clonotype originated in a man aged 50 or older in good health. Sequenced sample: blood. The chain uses TRBV5-1 and TRBJ2-1; tentatively, D is TRBD2 (5 bases). The CDR3 DNA reads as TGCGCCAGCAGCTTGGTCGCTAGCACTCACTATGAGCAGTTCTTC. Its translation: CASSLVASTHYEQFF. Combining the CDR3 with reference TRBV5-1 and TRBJ2-1 gives the whole variable domain KAGVTQTPRYLIKTRGQQVTLSCSPISGHRSVSWYQQTPGQGLQFLFEYFSETQRNKGNFPGRFSGRQFSNSRSEMNVSTLELGDSALYLCASSLVASTHYEQFFGPGTRLTVL.